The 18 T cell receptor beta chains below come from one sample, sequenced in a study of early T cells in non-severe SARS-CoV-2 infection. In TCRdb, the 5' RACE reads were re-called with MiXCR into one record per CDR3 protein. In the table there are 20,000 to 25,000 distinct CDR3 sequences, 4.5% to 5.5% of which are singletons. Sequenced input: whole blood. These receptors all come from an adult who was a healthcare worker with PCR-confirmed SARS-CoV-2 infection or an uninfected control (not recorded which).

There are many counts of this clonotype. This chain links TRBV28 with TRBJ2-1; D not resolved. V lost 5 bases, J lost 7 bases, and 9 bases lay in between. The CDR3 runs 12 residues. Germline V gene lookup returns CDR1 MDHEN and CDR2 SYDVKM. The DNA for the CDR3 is TGTGCCAGCAGTCTGGTGTGGAATGAGCAGTTCTTC. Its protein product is CASSLVWNEQFF.

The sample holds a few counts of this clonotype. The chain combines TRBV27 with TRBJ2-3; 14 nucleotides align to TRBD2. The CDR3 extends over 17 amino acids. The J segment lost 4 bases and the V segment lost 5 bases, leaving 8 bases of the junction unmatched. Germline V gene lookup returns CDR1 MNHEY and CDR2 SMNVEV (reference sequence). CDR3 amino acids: CASSPTSGRARADTQYF. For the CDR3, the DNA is TGTGCCAGCAGTCCGACTAGCGGGAGGGCTCGCGCAGATACGCAGTATTTT.

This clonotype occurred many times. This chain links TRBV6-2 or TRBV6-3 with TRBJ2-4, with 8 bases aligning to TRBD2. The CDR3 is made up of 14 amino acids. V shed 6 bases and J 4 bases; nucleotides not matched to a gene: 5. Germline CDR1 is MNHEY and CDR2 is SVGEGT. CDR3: CASSIAGQKNIQYF. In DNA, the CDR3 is TGTGCCAGCAGCATAGCGGGGCAGAAAAACATTCAGTACTTC.

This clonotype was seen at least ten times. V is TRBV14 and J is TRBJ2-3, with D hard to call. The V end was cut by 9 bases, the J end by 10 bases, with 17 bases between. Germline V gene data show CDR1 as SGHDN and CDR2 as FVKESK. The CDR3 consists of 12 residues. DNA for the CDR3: TGTGCCAGTAGAGCAGAGAGACTTGCGCAGTATTTT. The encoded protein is CASRAERLAQYF.

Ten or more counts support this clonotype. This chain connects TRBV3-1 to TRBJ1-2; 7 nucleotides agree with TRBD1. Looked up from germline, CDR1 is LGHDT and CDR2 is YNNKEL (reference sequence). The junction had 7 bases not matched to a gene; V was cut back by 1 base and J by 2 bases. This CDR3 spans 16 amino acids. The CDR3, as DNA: TGTGCCAGCAGCCAAGGTACAGGGGAAGGGAACTATGGCTACACCTTC. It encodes CASSQGTGEGNYGYTF.

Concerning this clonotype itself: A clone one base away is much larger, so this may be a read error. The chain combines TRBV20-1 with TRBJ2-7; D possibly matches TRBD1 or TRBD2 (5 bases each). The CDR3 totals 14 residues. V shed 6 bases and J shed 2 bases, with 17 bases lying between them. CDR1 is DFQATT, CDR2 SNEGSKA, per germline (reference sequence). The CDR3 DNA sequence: TGCAGTGCCAAACCCGGGACGGTGGCCTACGAGCAGTACTTC. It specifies CSAKPGTVAYEQYF.

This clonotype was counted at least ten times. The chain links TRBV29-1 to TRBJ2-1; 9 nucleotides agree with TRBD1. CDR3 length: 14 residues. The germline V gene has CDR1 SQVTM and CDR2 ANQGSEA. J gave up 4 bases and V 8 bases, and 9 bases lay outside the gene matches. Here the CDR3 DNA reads TGCAGCAGATCCGGGACAGGGTCTTACAATGAGCAGTTCTTC. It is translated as CSRSGTGSYNEQFF.

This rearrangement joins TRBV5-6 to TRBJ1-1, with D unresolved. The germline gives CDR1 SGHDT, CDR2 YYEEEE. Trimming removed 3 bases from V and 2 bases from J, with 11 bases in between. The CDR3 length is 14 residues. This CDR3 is CASSWSSFNTEAFF. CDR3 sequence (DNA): TGTGCCAGCAGCTGGAGCAGCTTTAACACTGAAGCTTTCTTT.

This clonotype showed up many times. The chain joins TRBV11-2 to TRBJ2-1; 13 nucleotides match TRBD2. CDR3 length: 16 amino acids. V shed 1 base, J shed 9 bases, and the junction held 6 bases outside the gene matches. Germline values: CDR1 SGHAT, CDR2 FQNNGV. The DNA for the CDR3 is TGTGCCAGCAGCTTAGTAGGACTAGCGGGAGCGGGTGAGCAGTTCTTC. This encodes CASSLVGLAGAGEQFF.

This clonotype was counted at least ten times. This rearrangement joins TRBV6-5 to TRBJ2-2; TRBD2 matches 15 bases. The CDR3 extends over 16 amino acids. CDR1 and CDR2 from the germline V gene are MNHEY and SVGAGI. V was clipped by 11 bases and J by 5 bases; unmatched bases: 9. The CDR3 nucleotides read TGTGCCCCTCCGGGACTAGCGGGAGGCAGGACCGGGGAGCTGTTTTTT. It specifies CAPPGLAGGRTGELFF.

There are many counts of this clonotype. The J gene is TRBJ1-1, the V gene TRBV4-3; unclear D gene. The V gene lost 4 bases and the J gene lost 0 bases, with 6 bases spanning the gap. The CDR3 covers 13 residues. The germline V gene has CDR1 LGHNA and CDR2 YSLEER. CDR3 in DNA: TGCGCCAGCAGCCTTGAGTTGAACACTGAAGCTTTCTTT. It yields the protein CASSLELNTEAFF.

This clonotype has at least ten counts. The CDR3 here is CASSYTKGFGYTF. The DNA for the CDR3 is TGTGCCAGCAGTTACACAAAAGGGTTTGGCTACACCTTC. This rearrangement joins TRBV6-5 to TRBJ1-2; D ambiguous. V gave up 2 bases and J gave up 7 bases, with 11 bases separating them. The CDR3 has 13 residues. Germline CDR1 and CDR2: MNHEY and SVGAGI.

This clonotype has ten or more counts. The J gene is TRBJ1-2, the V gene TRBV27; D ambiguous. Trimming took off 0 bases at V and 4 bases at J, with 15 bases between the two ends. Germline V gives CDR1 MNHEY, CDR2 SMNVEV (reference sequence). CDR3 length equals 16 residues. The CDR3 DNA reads TGTGCCAGCAGTTTATCATCGGAGGGAGGGCCCTATGGCTACACCTTC. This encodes CASSLSSEGGPYGYTF.

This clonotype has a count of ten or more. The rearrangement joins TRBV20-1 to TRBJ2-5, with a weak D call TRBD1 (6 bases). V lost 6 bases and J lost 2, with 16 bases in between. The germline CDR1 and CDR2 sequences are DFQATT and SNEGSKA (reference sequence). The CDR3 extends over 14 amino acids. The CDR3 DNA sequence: TGCAGTGCCAAGGCTGGGACACAACAAGAGACCCAGTACTTC. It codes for CSAKAGTQQETQYF.

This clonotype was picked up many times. The CDR3 DNA follows: TGTGCCAGCAGCCAAGCGGGGACGTCCTACAATGAGCAGTTCTTC. It encodes CASSQAGTSYNEQFF. The gene calls are TRBV4-2 and TRBJ2-1; D possibly matches TRBD1 or TRBD2 (5 bases each). The V gene lost 1 base and the J gene lost 1 base, with 8 bases spanning the gap. Per the germline V gene, CDR1 is LGHNA and CDR2 is YNFKEQ. The CDR3 has 15 amino acids.

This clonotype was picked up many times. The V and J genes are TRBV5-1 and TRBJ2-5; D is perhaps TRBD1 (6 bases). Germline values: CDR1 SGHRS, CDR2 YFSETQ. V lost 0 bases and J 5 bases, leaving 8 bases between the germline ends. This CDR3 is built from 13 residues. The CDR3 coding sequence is TGCGCCAGCAGCTTGGTAGGGGGTGAGACCCAGTACTTC. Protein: CASSLVGGETQYF.

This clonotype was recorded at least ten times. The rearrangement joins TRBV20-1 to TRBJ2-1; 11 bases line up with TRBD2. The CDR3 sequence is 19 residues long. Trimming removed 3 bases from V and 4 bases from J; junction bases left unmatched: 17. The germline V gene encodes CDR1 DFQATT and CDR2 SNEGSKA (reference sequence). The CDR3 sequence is CSASGLGLAGGTPYNEQFF. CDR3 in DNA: TGCAGTGCTAGTGGCCTGGGGCTAGCGGGAGGTACTCCTTACAATGAGCAGTTCTTC.

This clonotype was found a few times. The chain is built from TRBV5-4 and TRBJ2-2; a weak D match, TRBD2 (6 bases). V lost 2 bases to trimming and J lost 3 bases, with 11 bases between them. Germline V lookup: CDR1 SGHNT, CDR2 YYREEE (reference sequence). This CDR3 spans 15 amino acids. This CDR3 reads CASSLIGTYTGELFF. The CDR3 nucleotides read TGTGCCAGCAGCTTAATCGGGACTTACACCGGGGAGCTGTTTTTT.